This T cell receptor beta chain is from a study of PD-1 blockade in classical Hodgkin lymphoma. Study-level background: Patients had nivolumab dosed at 3 mg/kg, delivered intravenously every 2 weeks.

The repertoire was sequenced with immunoSEQ multiplex PCR; TCRdb's copy has only in-frame clones and lacks some. Here the sample spans about 13,000 clones, 75% to 95% being singletons. General study findings and limits: Healthy donors were reported to have higher baseline TCR diversity than newly diagnosed patients.

Germline CDR1 MGHRA, CDR2 YSYEKL. The CDR3 has 18 residues. V was cut by 5 bases and J by 7 bases, with 24 bases left in between. As concerns this clone: The antigen is undetermined.

Every patient relapsed after autologous stem cell transplantation, and brentuximab vedotin exposure varied. The input for sequencing was peripheral blood mononuclear cells (PBMCs), taken at baseline. The clonotype was recovered from a human donor with classical Hodgkin lymphoma. This sequence joins TRBV4-1 and TRBJ1-6, with a weak D call TRBD1 (6 bases). The CDR3 here is CASSRIQGPRAENSPLHF. CDR3 DNA: TGCGCCAGCAGCAGAATACAGGGACCCCGGGCCGAGAATTCACCCCTCCACTTT.